Sequencing of this T cell receptor beta chain was carried out in a study of regulatory T cells in long-lasting Graves disease. The V end lost 7 bases, the J end lost 0 bases, and 10 bases lay between the germline ends. The CDR3 has 14 residues. Germline values: CDR1 MDHEN, CDR2 SYDVKM. This clonotype appeared many times. The target antigen is unknown. Described time point: newly diagnosed GD, antithyroid drugs for less than 3 months. From PBMCs, RNA was extracted and then used to make the TCR library. General study points: TRBV28, TRBJ1-2 and TRBJ2-5 were favored in persistent disease.

Construction of TCR beta libraries relied on iRepertoire HTBI primers and on Arm-PCR targeting CDR3 regions. TCRdb reanalysed the multiplex PCR reads using MiXCR and keeps one entry per CDR3 protein. The profile covers 400,000 to 500,000 distinct CDR3 sequences, with around 13% appearing a single time and under 20% taken by the ten largest. Separately, the same data were catalogued under a study of T cells in Graves' hyperthyroidism and ophthalmopathy.

This clonotype was sampled from a woman aged 45-65 years with Graves disease. This chain connects TRBV28 to TRBJ1-3; D call uncertain. Here the sequenced sample was peripheral blood mononuclear cells (PBMCs), taken at new diagnosis, from a patient treated with antithyroid drugs. The CDR3 loop reads CASTTPSSGNTIYF. The CDR3 DNA follows: TGTGCCAGCACCACCCCCTCCTCTGGAAACACCATATATTTT.